The sequence of this T cell receptor (beta chain) was determined in a study of CD8+CD57+ T cells in acquired aplastic anemia. On the study more broadly: DNA from sorted CD4+ and CD8+ cells averaged roughly 3.4 ug. The study obtained about 10.8 million reads on average for CD4+ cells from healthy donors. Study outcomes and limitations: In common between the patients and the controls were some 29 CD8+ CDR3 sequences.

This clonotype was recorded many times. Antigen: not known. TCR beta VDJ and CDR3 were profiled, and genomic DNA was the template. TCRdb re-called the reads through MiXCR, storing one row per CDR3 protein. Of approximately 200,000 distinct CDR3 sequences in the sample, about 53% are singletons; the top ten hold roughly 15%. The TCR originated in a human donor in good health, serving as a control. Sequences were obtained from sorted CD4+, CD8+, or CD8+CD57+ T cells (not recorded which) from PBMCs.

In DNA, the CDR3 is TGCAGTGCTAGGGCACACGGAGATACGCAGTATTTT. As protein: CSARAHGDTQYF. V and J are TRBV20-1 and TRBJ2-3; no clear D gene. The germline gives CDR1 DFQATT, CDR2 SNEGSKA (reference sequence). Trimming removed 3 bases from V and 5 bases from J, with 9 bases in between. CDR3 size: 12 residues.